The rows below give T cell receptor beta chains drawn from one sample of a study of CD8+CD57+ T cells in acquired aplastic anemia. TCRdb fed the reads into MiXCR, producing one record per CDR3 protein. The table shows 150,000 to 200,000 distinct CDR3 sequences, with around 48% occurring only once. Sequencing used sorted CD4+, CD8+, or CD8+CD57+ T cells (not recorded which) from PBMCs. The receptors were gathered from a human donor with aplastic anemia. CDR3s include the opening cysteine and the closing phenylalanine or tryptophan. A D gene is named only where the DNA matches it firmly. Where a row states a size, it is once, few, many or the class of an expanded clone; other rows omit it.

cdr3_length	v_call	j_call	d_call	clone_size	cdr3_nt	cdr3_aa
13	TRBV18	TRBJ1-1	NA	NA	TGTGCCAGCTCACTGGAGCAGAACACTGAAGCTTTCTTT	CASSLEQNTEAFF
15	TRBV29-1	TRBJ2-5	NA	many	TGCAGCGTTGTTAAGGTCCCCGGTTTTGGAGAGACCCAGTACTTC	CSVVKVPGFGETQYF
14	TRBV20-1	TRBJ1-6	NA	many	TGCAGTGCTAGAGAGGGGCGGAATAATTCACCCCTCCACTTT	CSAREGRNNSPLHF
13	TRBV28	TRBJ2-7	TRBD1	many	TGTGCCAGCAGTCCGCCAGACAGGGGAAGGGCCCACTTC	CASSPPDRGRAHF
13	TRBV19	TRBJ2-7	NA	many	TGTGCCAGTAGTATATCCATATCCTACGAGCAGTACTTC	CASSISISYEQYF
17	TRBV6-5	TRBJ1-1	NA	NA	TGTGCCAGCAGTTACTCGAGGGGGGGCTGGAGGAACACTGAAGCTTTCTTT	CASSYSRGGWRNTEAFF
13	TRBV6-5	TRBJ1-5	NA	many	TGTGCCAGCAGTTTTGTCGATAGACAGCCCCAGCATTTT	CASSFVDRQPQHF
14	TRBV25-1	TRBJ2-7	NA	NA	TGTGCCAGCAGTGAATCTGTAGGGGTTTTCGAGCAGTACTTC	CASSESVGVFEQYF
14	TRBV5-4	TRBJ2-7	TRBD1	many	TGTGCCAGCAGCGACCCGGGACAGGGTCTCGAGCAGTACTTC	CASSDPGQGLEQYF
13	TRBV2	TRBJ1-2	NA	NA	TGTGCCAGCAATCAGGGAGCTAACTATGGCTACACCTTC	CASNQGANYGYTF
13	TRBV13	TRBJ2-7	NA	NA	TGTGCCAGCAGCTTTTGGGGAGGCTACGAGCAGTACTTC	CASSFWGGYEQYF
12	TRBV10-3	TRBJ2-7	NA	many	TGTGCCATCAGTTACGGGGCGCTCGAGCAGTACTTC	CAISYGALEQYF
13	TRBV24-1	TRBJ2-1	NA	many	TGTGCCACCAGTGATTTTGCGGGGCTAAAGCAGTTCTTC	CATSDFAGLKQFF
16	TRBV20-1	TRBJ2-1	NA	many	TGCAGTGCCCCGAACCCAATTAGCGTTCTCTACAATGAGCAGTTCTTC	CSAPNPISVLYNEQFF
16	TRBV15	TRBJ2-7	TRBD1	once	TGTGCCACCAGCAGAGGTTCGAACAGGGGCGACTACGGGCAGTACTTC	CATSRGSNRGDYGQYF
13	TRBV7-9	TRBJ1-1	NA	NA	TGTGCCAGCAGCTATAGCGGATGGAGTGAGGCTTTCTTT	CASSYSGWSEAFF
14	TRBV6-5	TRBJ2-5	TRBD1	many	TGTGCCAGCAGTCGGACAGGGAAGAGTGAGACCCAGTACTTC	CASSRTGKSETQYF
15	TRBV18	TRBJ2-4	NA	NA	TGTGCCAGCTCACTTGGTACTGGGGGAAATAACATTCAGTACTTC	CASSLGTGGNNIQYF
13	TRBV27	TRBJ1-1	NA	few	TGTGCCAGCAGTTTTCGGGGGCAGACTGAAGCTTTCTTT	CASSFRGQTEAFF
15	TRBV19	TRBJ2-1	TRBD2	NA	TGTGCCAGTAGCGCCCGGGAGGCAACCTACAATGAGCAGTTCTTC	CASSAREATYNEQFF
17	TRBV10-1	TRBJ2-5	TRBD1	many	TGCGCCAGCAGGGGACAGGGGGCCTCCCGGGGGTGGGAGACCCAGTACTTC	CASRGQGASRGWETQYF
15	TRBV20-1	TRBJ1-2	TRBD1	NA	TGCAGTGCTAGAGATACAACAGGGGGCGGCTATGGCTACACCTTC	CSARDTTGGGYGYTF
13	TRBV5-6	TRBJ2-2	TRBD2	NA	TGTGCCAGCAGCTCTAGCGGGTACGGGGAGCTGTTTTTT	CASSSSGYGELFF
15	TRBV2	TRBJ2-7	TRBD1	NA	TGCGCCAGCAGCTTGGGACAGGGGCCGGCCTACGAGCAGTACTTC	CASSLGQGPAYEQYF
14	TRBV7-2	TRBJ1-2	NA	NA	TGTGCCAGCAGCTTAGGAGGAGCGGGGTATGGCTACACCTTC	CASSLGGAGYGYTF
15	TRBV7-9	TRBJ1-2	NA	few	TGTGCCAGCAGCTACCTCCGAACGCGGACAGCTAACTACACCTTC	CASSYLRTRTANYTF
13	TRBV6-1	TRBJ2-7	TRBD2	many	TGTGCCAGCAGCTCTAGCGGGGGTTACGAGCAGTACTTC	CASSSSGGYEQYF
16	TRBV5-4	TRBJ1-2	TRBD1	many	TGTGCCAGCAGCTTACCGACAGGGGCAGGGGGCTATGGCTACACCTTC	CASSLPTGAGGYGYTF
17	TRBV15	TRBJ2-3	TRBD2	NA	TGTGCCACCAGCAGAGGTAGCGGGACGCGGGGCACAGATACGCAGTATTTT	CATSRGSGTRGTDTQYF
14	TRBV6-1	TRBJ1-1	NA	few	TGTGCCAGCAGTCCCCGACGGGGGGGCACTGAAGCTTTCTTT	CASSPRRGGTEAFF
14	TRBV7-8	TRBJ2-7	TRBD2	NA	TGTGCCAGCAGCTGGGGGGGGAGCTCCTACGAGCAGTACTTC	CASSWGGSSYEQYF
15	TRBV3-1	TRBJ1-4	NA	few	TGTGCCAGCAGCAACTCTTGGGCAACTAATGAAAAACTGTTTTTT	CASSNSWATNEKLFF
14	TRBV19	TRBJ1-1	TRBD1	once	TGTGCCAGTAGTCCTAGGACAGGGAGCACTGAAGCTTTCTTT	CASSPRTGSTEAFF
13	TRBV24-1	TRBJ2-7	TRBD2	many	TGTGCCACCTCCTTAGCGGGAGGCGTCGAGCAGTACTTC	CATSLAGGVEQYF
14	TRBV15	TRBJ1-5	NA	NA	TGTGCCACCAGCCCTGTAACTTCTGATCAGCCCCAGCATTTT	CATSPVTSDQPQHF
15	TRBV5-1	TRBJ2-7	NA	NA	TGCGCCAGCAGCTCAAGGGGGGGGCCCTCCTACGAGCAGTACTTC	CASSSRGGPSYEQYF
16	TRBV7-2	TRBJ2-1	TRBD2	many	TGTGCCAGCAGCTTAGTCCCAGCGGGGGGGTTGAATGAGCAGTTCTTC	CASSLVPAGGLNEQFF